These 29 T cell receptor beta chains were all obtained from the same sample, sequenced in a study of blood T cells in healthy people across ages. Then a second PCR, running roughly 7 to 11 cycles, was carried out with a sample-barcoded 5' primer and a J-beta primer mix. TCRdb re-analysed the 5' RACE reads in MiXCR, keeping a single row per CDR3 protein. The sample holds approximately 1,100,000 distinct CDR3 sequences, over 35% seen once. Sequences were obtained from blood. Receptors originate from a woman aged 55-69 years in good health.

This clonotype appeared many times. The V and J genes are TRBV7-2 and TRBJ2-3; 10 bases fit TRBD1. CDR1 is SGHTA and CDR2 is FQGNSA in the germline V gene. This CDR3 region has 15 residues. The V and J ends lost 5 bases and 1 base, in that order; junction bases with no gene match: 3. CDR3 DNA sequence: TGTGCCAGCAGCGCCGGGACAGGGGGCACAGATACGCAGTATTTT. Its translation: CASSAGTGGTDTQYF.

The V gene is TRBV20-1, the J gene TRBJ2-1, with D perhaps assigned TRBD1 or TRBD2 (6 bases each). V was trimmed by 5 bases and J by 5 bases, leaving 22 bases between them. The CDR3 is made up of 16 amino acids. The germline gives CDR1 DFQATT, CDR2 SNEGSKA (reference sequence). In DNA, the CDR3 is TGCAGTGCTGGGGGCCTGGCCGGGAGAGTGGACAATGAGCAGTTCTTC. Protein product: CSAGGLAGRVDNEQFF.

This clonotype came up a few times. The chain uses TRBV7-6 and TRBJ2-3, with 8 nucleotides matching TRBD2. Germline V CDR1 and CDR2: SGHVS, FNYEAQ. V lost 7 bases, J lost 0 bases, and 9 bases stayed unmatched. The CDR3 consists of 16 residues. CDR3 protein: CASTDSTSGSTDTQYF. The DNA of the CDR3 is TGTGCCAGCACAGATTCCACTAGCGGAAGCACAGATACGCAGTATTTT.

Ten or more counts support this clonotype. The chain has TRBV15 and TRBJ2-7; TRBD1 might be the D (6 bases). Germline lookup yields CDR1 LNHNV and CDR2 YYDKDF (reference sequence). The CDR3 loop spans 15 amino acids. Trimming left V 1 base short and J 4 bases short, with 14 bases between. CDR3 sequence reads: CATSRAVQGIYEQYF. CDR3 nucleotide sequence: TGTGCCACCAGCAGAGCAGTCCAGGGGATTTACGAGCAGTACTTC.

This clonotype was seen a handful of times. V usage is TRBV10-3 and J usage is TRBJ2-6, with D perhaps matching TRBD2 (6 bases). This CDR3 spans 15 amino acids. Per germline, CDR1 ENHRY and CDR2 SYGVKD. V was cut by 2 bases and J by 1 base, with 6 bases left in between. DNA for the CDR3: TGTGCCATCAGTGAGCGGGAGTCTGGGGCCAACGTCCTGACTTTC. Amino acid sequence: CAISERESGANVLTF.

V and J are TRBV20-1 and TRBJ2-3; TRBD1 or TRBD2 may be the D gene (5 bases each). The CDR3 loop spans 15 amino acids. The V end lost 4 bases, the J end lost 0 bases, and 14 bases lay between the germline ends. Germline V lookup: CDR1 DFQATT, CDR2 SNEGSKA (reference sequence). The CDR3: CSAMGTATSTDTQYF. CDR3 nucleotide sequence: TGCAGTGCTATGGGGACCGCCACAAGCACAGATACGCAGTATTTT.

This clonotype was found once. This chain uses TRBV7-9 with TRBJ2-3, with 13 bases that match TRBD2. The CDR3 spans 16 residues. The germline V gene has CDR1 SEHNR and CDR2 FQNEAQ (reference sequence). J lost 6 bases, V lost 1 base, and 4 bases had no gene match. The CDR3 nucleotides read TGTGCCAGCAGCTTAGAGGGACTAGCGGGACAGGATACGCAGTATTTT. Its protein product is CASSLEGLAGQDTQYF.

Only a few counts were recorded for this clonotype. The V and J genes are TRBV12-3 or TRBV12-4 and TRBJ2-7; TRBD1 agrees at 10 bases. With V trimmed by 6 bases and J by 4 bases, 9 bases remained unmatched. This CDR3 contains 15 residues. The CDR3 loop is CASSPAGQGVYEQYF. The CDR3, as DNA: TGTGCCAGCAGCCCTGCAGGACAGGGGGTTTACGAGCAGTACTTC.

The chain's CDR3 is CASSLAGSTNRYNEQFF. The CDR3 nucleotides are TGCGCCAGCAGCTTGGCCGGGTCAACTAATCGCTACAATGAGCAGTTCTTC. This chain links TRBV5-1 with TRBJ2-1; D gene ambiguous. V shed 0 bases and J shed 3 bases, with 16 bases lying between them. CDR1 SGHRS and CDR2 YFSETQ come from the germline V gene. The CDR3 loop spans 17 amino acids.

The chain has TRBV18 and TRBJ2-5, with 7 nucleotides matching TRBD1. V lost 8 bases, J lost 2 bases, and 8 bases stayed unmatched. The germline V gene has CDR1 KGHSH and CDR2 LQKENI. CDR3 size: 14 residues. CDR3: CASPEGTVQETQYF. Written as DNA, the CDR3 is TGTGCCAGCCCAGAGGGGACAGTTCAAGAGACCCAGTACTTC.

V and J are TRBV24-1 and TRBJ2-1; D is undetermined. V was cut by 8 bases and J by 5 bases, with 6 bases left in between. In germline, CDR1 is KGHDR, CDR2 SFDVKD. The CDR3 sequence is 11 residues long. CDR3 DNA sequence: TGTGCCACCAAGCGTGACAATGAGCAGTTCTTC. This encodes CATKRDNEQFF.

This clonotype is a singleton in its sample. A read error is possible here, since a much larger clone lies one base away. The rearrangement joins TRBV10-3 to TRBJ2-3; the D call may be TRBD1 or TRBD2 (6 bases each). This CDR3 comprises 18 residues. Germline V lookup: CDR1 ENHRY, CDR2 SYGVKD. CDR3 DNA sequence: TGTACCATCACCGAGGAGTTTATCAGGGGAGGTGTAACAGATACGCAGTATTTT. Its protein product is CTITEEFIRGGVTDTQYF.

This clonotype has just a few counts. J is TRBJ2-7 and V is TRBV27, with 8 bases aligning to TRBD1. Trimming at V came to 2 bases and at J to 3 bases, leaving 6 bases not matched to a gene. CDR1 and CDR2 (germline): MNHEY, SMNVEV (reference sequence). This CDR3 region has 15 residues. The CDR3 region is CASSLEGQAYYEQYF. The CDR3 DNA sequence: TGTGCCAGCAGTTTAGAGGGACAGGCTTACTACGAGCAGTACTTC.

The genes are TRBV28 and TRBJ2-7; TRBD2 aligns across 9 bases. CDR3 length: 20 amino acids. Germline-derived CDR1 and CDR2 are MDHEN and SYDVKM. After removal of 2 bases from V and 2 bases from J, the junction contained 19 bases not matched to a gene. CDR3 DNA: TGTGCCAGCAGTTTAGGGGGGCTAGCGGGATATTTACAACCTACCTACGAGCAGTACTTC. It yields the protein CASSLGGLAGYLQPTYEQYF.

This rearrangement joins TRBV28 to TRBJ1-6; TRBD1 might be the D (5 bases). Germline V CDR1 and CDR2: MDHEN, SYDVKM. The CDR3 is 14 amino acids. With 2 bases removed from V and 7 bases from J, the gap between germline ends came to 9 bases. This CDR3 is CASSLQGRNSPLHF. In DNA form, the CDR3 reads TGTGCCAGCAGTTTACAGGGACGAAATTCACCCCTCCACTTT.

V usage is TRBV7-2 and J usage is TRBJ1-5, with 11 bases lining up with TRBD1. The CDR3 consists of 17 residues. The germline gives CDR1 SGHTA, CDR2 FQGNSA. Trimming at V came to 1 base and at J to 4 bases, leaving 6 bases not matched to a gene. The CDR3 DNA is TGTGCCAGCAGCTTAGTGGGGGACAGGGGGGGGAATCAGCCCCAGCATTTT. Translated: CASSLVGDRGGNQPQHF.

This clonotype appeared once. The genes are TRBV4-2 and TRBJ2-4, with 7 nucleotides matching TRBD1. The germline V gene encodes CDR1 LGHNA and CDR2 YNFKEQ. This CDR3 has 15 amino acids. J gave up 4 bases and V 2 bases, and 5 bases lay outside the gene matches. The CDR3 reads CASSQPGTEKNIQYF. DNA for the CDR3: TGTGCCAGCAGCCAACCCGGGACAGAAAAAAACATTCAGTACTTC.

V usage is TRBV4-1 and J usage is TRBJ2-1; 8 positions agree with TRBD2. V shed 5 bases, J shed 1 base, and the junction held 13 bases outside the gene matches. The CDR3 is 18 amino acids. Per germline, CDR1 MGHRA and CDR2 YSYEKL. CDR3 in DNA: TGCGCCAGCAGCAAGACGAGCGGGAGTATCCCTTCCTACAATGAGCAGTTCTTC. Amino acids: CASSKTSGSIPSYNEQFF.

J is TRBJ2-1 and V is TRBV9; 8 bases are shared with TRBD2. The CDR3 has 14 residues. In germline, CDR1 is SGDLS, CDR2 YYNGEE. V lost 4 bases and J lost 8; bases outside the gene matches: 8. The CDR3 loop reads CASSFSGREDEQFF. The CDR3, as DNA: TGTGCCAGCAGCTTCAGCGGGAGAGAGGATGAGCAGTTCTTC.

This clonotype was seen a handful of times. The chain carries TRBV27 and TRBJ1-4; D is ambiguous. V lost 3 bases to trimming and J lost 0 bases, with 2 bases between them. The CDR3 is made up of 13 amino acids. CDR1 and CDR2 (germline): MNHEY, SMNVEV (reference sequence). CDR3 coding DNA: TGTGCCAGCAGTTTCTCAACTAATGAAAAACTGTTTTTT. It codes for CASSFSTNEKLFF.

This clonotype came up a few times. The J gene is TRBJ2-7, the V gene TRBV15; 8 bases map to TRBD2. Trimming cost V 0 bases and J 3 bases; bases outside gene matches: 7. This CDR3 has 16 residues. Germline assignment: CDR1 LNHNV and CDR2 YYDKDF (reference sequence). For the CDR3, the DNA is TGTGCCACCAGCAGAGATCCGGGACTAGTCTTCTACGAGCAGTACTTC. It encodes CATSRDPGLVFYEQYF.

This clonotype showed up just a few times. The chain combines TRBV5-1 with TRBJ2-1; D might be TRBD2 (6 bases). The CDR3 covers 15 residues. Trimming removed 0 bases at V and 2 bases at J, with 9 bases between. The germline V gene encodes CDR1 SGHRS and CDR2 YFSETQ. CDR3 in amino acids: CASSLAGTPYNEQFF. As DNA, the CDR3 is TGCGCCAGCAGCTTGGCCGGGACTCCCTACAATGAGCAGTTCTTC. Filled out from reference TRBV5-1 and TRBJ2-1, the complete variable domain reads KAGVTQTPRYLIKTRGQQVTLSCSPISGHRSVSWYQQTPGQGLQFLFEYFSETQRNKGNFPGRFSGRQFSNSRSEMNVSTLELGDSALYLCASSLAGTPYNEQFFGPGTRLTVL.

The count of this clonotype is one. The gene calls are TRBV28 and TRBJ2-1; 8 positions agree with TRBD1. Germline assignment: CDR1 MDHEN and CDR2 SYDVKM. This CDR3 has 14 residues. With V trimmed by 6 bases and J by 4 bases, 5 bases remained unmatched. CDR3 sequence: CASRPGQVYNEQFF. The CDR3, as DNA: TGTGCCAGCAGACCGGGACAGGTTTACAATGAGCAGTTCTTC.

This chain links TRBV4-2 with TRBJ2-2; 9 bases line up with TRBD2. The ends lost 1 base at V and 5 bases at J; junction bases unmatched: 5. Germline lookup yields CDR1 LGHNA and CDR2 YNFKEQ. The CDR3 covers 16 residues. The CDR3 region has the DNA TGTGCCAGCAGCCAAGCTGCGGGAGGGGGTACCGGGGAGCTGTTTTTT. Amino acids: CASSQAAGGGTGELFF.

This clonotype was counted at least ten times. This chain links TRBV29-1 with TRBJ2-3; D gene unclear. CDR1 and CDR2 (germline): SQVTM, ANQGSEA. V lost 8 bases and J 1 base, leaving 10 bases between the germline ends. The CDR3 loop spans 12 amino acids. The CDR3 spells CSNADGTDTQYF. CDR3 DNA: TGCAGCAACGCGGACGGCACAGATACGCAGTATTTT.

The sample holds a few counts of this clonotype. V and J are TRBV20-1 and TRBJ2-3, with 10 nucleotides matching TRBD2. The length of the CDR3 is 14 residues. CDR1 DFQATT and CDR2 SNEGSKA come from the germline V gene (reference sequence). The CDR3 nucleotides are TGCAGCGCCCGGACTAGCGGATTCACAGATACGCAGTATTTT. Amino acid sequence: CSARTSGFTDTQYF.

This clonotype has more than one count but fewer than ten. This rearrangement joins TRBV5-1 to TRBJ1-2; 8 bases match TRBD1. CDR1 and CDR2 from the germline V gene are SGHRS and YFSETQ. CDR3 length: 15 amino acids. The V gene end was trimmed by 5 bases and the J gene end by 4 bases; junction bases not matched to a gene: 10. CDR3 sequence (DNA): TGCGCCAGCAGTGAGGCAGGGGGCGCTGGCTATGGCTACACCTTC. It is translated as CASSEAGGAGYGYTF.

The J gene is TRBJ2-5, the V gene TRBV20-1, with 7 bases aligning to TRBD2. The CDR3 has 15 residues. Looked up from germline, CDR1 is DFQATT and CDR2 is SNEGSKA (reference sequence). V was pared by 4 bases and J by 4 bases, with 12 bases of the junction left unmatched. In DNA, the CDR3 is TGCAGTGCTACCCGAGGAGGGGCGGGAGTAGAGACCCAGTACTTC. It encodes CSATRGGAGVETQYF.

J is TRBJ2-1 and V is TRBV2; TRBD2 might be the D (5 bases). Germline V CDR1 and CDR2: SNHLY, FYNNEI. This CDR3 has 13 residues. The V gene lost 6 bases and the J gene lost 7 bases, with 13 bases spanning the gap. The CDR3 nucleotides read TGTGCCAGCAGCATGTTACTAGGGAATGAGCAGTTCTTC. Its translation is CASSMLLGNEQFF.